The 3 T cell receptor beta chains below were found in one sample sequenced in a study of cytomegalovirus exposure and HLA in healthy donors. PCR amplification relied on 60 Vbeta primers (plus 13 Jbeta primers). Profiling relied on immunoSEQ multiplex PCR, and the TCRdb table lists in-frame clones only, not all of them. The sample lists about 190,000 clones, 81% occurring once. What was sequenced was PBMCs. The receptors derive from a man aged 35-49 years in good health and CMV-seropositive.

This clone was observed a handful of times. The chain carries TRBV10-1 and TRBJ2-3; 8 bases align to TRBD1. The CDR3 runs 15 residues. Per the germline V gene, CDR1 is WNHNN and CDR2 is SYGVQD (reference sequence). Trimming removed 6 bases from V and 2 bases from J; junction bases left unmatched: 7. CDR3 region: CASRAGTGDTDTQYF. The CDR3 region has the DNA TGCGCCAGCAGGGCCGGGACAGGAGACACAGATACGCAGTATTTT.

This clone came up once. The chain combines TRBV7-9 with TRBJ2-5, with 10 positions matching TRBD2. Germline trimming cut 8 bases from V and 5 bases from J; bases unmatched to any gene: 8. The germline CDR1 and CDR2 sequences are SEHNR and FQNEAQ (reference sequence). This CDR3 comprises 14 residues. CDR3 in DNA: TGTGCCAGCCTCCCTAGCGGGGGAGGGGAGACCCAGTACTTC. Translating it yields CASLPSGGGETQYF.

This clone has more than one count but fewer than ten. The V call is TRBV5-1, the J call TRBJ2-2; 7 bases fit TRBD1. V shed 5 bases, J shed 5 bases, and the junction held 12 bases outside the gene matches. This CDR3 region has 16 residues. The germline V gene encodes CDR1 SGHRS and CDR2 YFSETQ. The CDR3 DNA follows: TGCGCCAGCAGACCACAGGGGAGATCAGGGACCGGGGAGCTGTTTTTT. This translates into CASRPQGRSGTGELFF.